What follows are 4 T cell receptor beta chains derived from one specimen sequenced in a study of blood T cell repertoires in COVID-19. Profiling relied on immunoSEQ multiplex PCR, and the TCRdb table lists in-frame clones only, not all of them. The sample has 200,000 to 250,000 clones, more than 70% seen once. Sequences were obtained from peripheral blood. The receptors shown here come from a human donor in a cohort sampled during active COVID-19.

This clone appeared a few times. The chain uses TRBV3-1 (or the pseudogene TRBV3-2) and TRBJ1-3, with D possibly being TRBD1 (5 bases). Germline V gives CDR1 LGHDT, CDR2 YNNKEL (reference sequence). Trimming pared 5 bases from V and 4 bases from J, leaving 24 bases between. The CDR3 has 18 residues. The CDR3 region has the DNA TGTGCCAGCAGCAGCCGAGGGCGGGGACCTTCGGGGGGAAACACCATATATTTT. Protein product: CASSSRGRGPSGGNTIYF.

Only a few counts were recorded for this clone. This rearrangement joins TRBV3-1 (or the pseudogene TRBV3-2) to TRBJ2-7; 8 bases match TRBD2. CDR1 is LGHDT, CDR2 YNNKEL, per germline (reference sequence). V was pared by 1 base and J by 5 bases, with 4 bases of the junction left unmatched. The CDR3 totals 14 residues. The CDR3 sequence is CASSQVSSGNEQYF. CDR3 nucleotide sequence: TGTGCCAGCAGCCAAGTGAGTAGCGGGAACGAGCAGTACTTC.

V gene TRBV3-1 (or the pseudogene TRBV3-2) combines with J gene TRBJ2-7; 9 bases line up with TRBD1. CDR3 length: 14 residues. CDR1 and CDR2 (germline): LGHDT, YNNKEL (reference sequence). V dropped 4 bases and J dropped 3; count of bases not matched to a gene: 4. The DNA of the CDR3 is TGTGCCAGCAGCCGGGGACAGGGACGCTACGAGCAGTACTTC. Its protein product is CASSRGQGRYEQYF.

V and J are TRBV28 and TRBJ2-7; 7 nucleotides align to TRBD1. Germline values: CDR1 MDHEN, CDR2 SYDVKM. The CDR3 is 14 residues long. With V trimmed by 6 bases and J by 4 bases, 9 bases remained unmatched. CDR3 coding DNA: TGTGCCAGCAGGAGGGGACAGCTTCCTTACGAGCAGTACTTC. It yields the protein CASRRGQLPYEQYF.